This TCR beta chain emerged from a study of CD8+ T cells in alopecia areata. Treatment denoted: oral pan-JAK inhibitor, 5-10 mg twice daily. Germline loops: CDR1 MGHDK, CDR2 SYGVNS. J gave up 3 bases and V 7 bases, and 11 bases lay outside the gene matches. This CDR3 spans 17 amino acids. A few counts support this clone. In each case, RNA was isolated and then reverse transcribed into cDNA as the sequencing template. Sequenced by immunoSEQ multiplex PCR; TCRdb stores in-frame clones only, minus some. The data show 110,000 or so clones, approximately 52% seen once. This specimen consisted of CD8+ T cells sorted from blood, obtained at week 4, from a patient treated with tofacitinib. This clonotype originated in a human donor with alopecia areata. V and J are TRBV25-1 and TRBJ2-5; 13 bases fit TRBD2. For the CDR3, the DNA is TGTGCCAGCACCTCCTGGGGGACTAGCGGGGATAAAGAGACCCAGTACTTC. Encoded protein: CASTSWGTSGDKETQYF.